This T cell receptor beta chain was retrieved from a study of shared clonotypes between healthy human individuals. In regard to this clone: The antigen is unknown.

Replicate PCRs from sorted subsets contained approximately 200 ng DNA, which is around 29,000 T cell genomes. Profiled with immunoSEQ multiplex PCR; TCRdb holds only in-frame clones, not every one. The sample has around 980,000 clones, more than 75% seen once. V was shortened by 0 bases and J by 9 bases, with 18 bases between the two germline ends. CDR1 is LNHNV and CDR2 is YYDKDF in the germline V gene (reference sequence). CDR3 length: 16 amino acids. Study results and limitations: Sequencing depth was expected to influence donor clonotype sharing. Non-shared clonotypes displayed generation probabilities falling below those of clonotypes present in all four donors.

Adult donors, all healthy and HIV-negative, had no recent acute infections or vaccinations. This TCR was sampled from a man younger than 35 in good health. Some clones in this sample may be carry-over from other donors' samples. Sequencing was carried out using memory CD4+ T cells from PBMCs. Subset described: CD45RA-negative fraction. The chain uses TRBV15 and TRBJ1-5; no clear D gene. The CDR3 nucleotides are TGTGCCACCAGCAGAGAGTCATCTGGACGGGGAGGGCCCCAGCATTTT. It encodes CATSRESSGRGGPQHF.